One sample yielded the 26 T cell receptor beta chains listed below, sequenced in a study of memory B cells and T cells in multiple sclerosis. Only in-frame clones appear in the TCRdb table, and some are missing; sequencing was by immunoSEQ multiplex PCR. This sample has approximately 32,000 clones; 86% occur once, and the top ten carry 2% to 3%. Separate sequencing covered autoproliferating (CFSE-dim) and non-proliferating (CFSE-high) T cells from stimulus-free culture. Roughly 5x10^7 CFSE-labeled PBMCs were cultured less than eight days unstimulated, then replicate wells were pooled. These receptors are not linked to any known antigen. The sample was PBMCs from blood kept in culture. The receptors were sampled from a human donor with multiple sclerosis.

The J gene is TRBJ2-1, the V gene TRBV19; 8 bases are a match to TRBD1. The CDR3 extends over 15 amino acids. CDR1 and CDR2 from the germline V gene are LNHDA and SQIVND (reference sequence). With 3 bases clipped from V and 0 bases from J, the junction kept 1 base outside the gene matches. This CDR3 reads CASSITGGSYNEQFF. As DNA, the CDR3 is TGTGCCAGTAGTATTACAGGGGGCTCCTACAATGAGCAGTTCTTC.

The chain couples TRBV5-6 to TRBJ2-5, with D uncertain. The J call is doubtful: the DNA matches TRBJ2-7 better. CDR3 size: 13 residues. The germline V gene encodes CDR1 SGHDT and CDR2 YYEEEE. CDR3 coding DNA: TGTGCCAGCAGCTTAGTCGGCTCCTACGAGCAGTACTTC. Protein: CASSLVGSYEQYF.

V is TRBV29-1 and J is TRBJ1-4; no definite D call. The CDR3 consists of 13 residues. Germline CDR1 SQVTM, CDR2 ANQGSEA. Trimming stripped 5 bases from V and 0 bases from J, with 7 bases between. CDR3 sequence reads: CSVYLATNEKLFF. CDR3 nucleotides: TGCAGCGTTTATTTAGCAACTAATGAAAAACTGTTTTTT.

The genes are TRBV7-6 and TRBJ2-1; TRBD1 or TRBD2 may be the D gene (5 bases each). This CDR3 comprises 16 residues. The germline CDR1 and CDR2 sequences are SGHVS and FNYEAQ. The ends were cut back, 3 bases at V and 5 bases at J, with 17 bases in the middle. The CDR3 region is CASSFLTGTPHNEQFF. As DNA, the CDR3 is TGTGCCAGCAGCTTCCTTACCGGGACCCCCCACAATGAGCAGTTCTTC. The whole variable domain, remainder taken from reference TRBV7-6 and TRBJ2-1, is GAGVSQSPRYKVTKRGQDVALRCDPISGHVSLYWYRQALGQGPEFLTYFNYEAQQDKSGLPNDRFSAERPEGSISTLTIQRTEQRDSAMYRCASSFLTGTPHNEQFFGPGTRLTVL.

V is TRBV4-1 and J is TRBJ2-1; TRBD1 aligns across 10 bases. Germline CDR1 is MGHRA and CDR2 is YSYEKL. CDR3 length equals 13 residues. The junction had 2 bases not matched to a gene; V was cut back by 5 bases and J by 7 bases. This CDR3 reads CASSSGQGNEQFF. The CDR3 DNA is TGCGCCAGCAGCTCGGGACAGGGGAATGAGCAGTTCTTC.

This chain uses TRBV27 with TRBJ2-7; 7 nucleotides line up with TRBD2. This CDR3 comprises 14 residues. Germline V gene sequence: CDR1 MNHEY, CDR2 SMNVEV (reference sequence). Losses at the gene ends were 6 bases for V and 4 bases for J; bases not matched to a gene: 9. CDR3 sequence: CASSPRGGDYEQYF. The CDR3 DNA sequence: TGTGCCAGCAGCCCCCGTGGGGGGGATTACGAGCAGTACTTC.

V and J are TRBV7-6 and TRBJ2-1; D ambiguous. The V end was cut by 0 bases, the J end by 6 bases, with 6 bases between. Germline values: CDR1 SGHVS, CDR2 FNYEAQ. The CDR3 spans 13 residues. The CDR3 loop is CASSLALGNEQFF. CDR3 DNA sequence: TGTGCCAGCAGCTTAGCGCTGGGCAATGAGCAGTTCTTC.

The chain has TRBV27 and TRBJ2-1; D is uncertain. Germline V CDR1 and CDR2: MNHEY, SMNVEV (reference sequence). The length of the CDR3 is 13 residues. V lost 2 bases and J 10 bases, leaving 12 bases between the germline ends. The CDR3: CASSLQLKREQFF. The CDR3 DNA sequence: TGTGCCAGCAGTTTACAGCTCAAAAGGGAGCAGTTCTTC.

This clone was counted only a few times. The chain is built from TRBV19 and TRBJ1-2, with 7 nucleotides matching TRBD1. Germline V gene data show CDR1 as LNHDA and CDR2 as SQIVND (reference sequence). This CDR3 contains 13 residues. With V trimmed by 6 bases and J by 8 bases, 9 bases remained unmatched. The CDR3 coding sequence is TGTGCCAGTAGCTCGGACAGGTGGTTGGGCTACACCTTC. As protein: CASSSDRWLGYTF.

This clone was observed once. The CDR3 bases are TGTGCCAGCAGCTTAACGTTCGGGGAGCAGTACTTC. Translation gives CASSLTFGEQYF. This sequence joins TRBV7-3 and TRBJ2-7; D is unclear. Germline CDR1 SGHTA, CDR2 FQGTGA. The length of the CDR3 is 12 residues. V was cut by 0 bases and J by 7 bases, with 7 bases left in between.

The chain couples TRBV29-1 to TRBJ1-3; maybe TRBD1 (6 bases). The germline V and J ends were trimmed by 2 bases and 4 bases, with 15 bases remaining between them. The CDR3 has 15 residues. Germline values: CDR1 SQVTM, CDR2 ANQGSEA. DNA for the CDR3: TGCAGCGTTGAAAGCCCAACAGGGTTCGGAAACACCATATATTTT. Protein product: CSVESPTGFGNTIYF. Together with reference TRBV29-1 and TRBJ1-3, the CDR3 gives the full variable domain: SAVISQKPSRDICQRGTSLTIQCQVDSQVTMMFWYRQQPGQSLTLIATANQGSEATYESGFVIDKFPISRPNLTFSTLTVSNMSPEDSSIYLCSVESPTGFGNTIYFGEGSWLTVV.

The chain is built from TRBV4-1 and TRBJ2-5; TRBD1 matches at 7 bases. Germline CDR1 is MGHRA and CDR2 is YSYEKL. V was pared by 1 base and J by 1 base, with 3 bases of the junction left unmatched. The CDR3 is made up of 15 amino acids. The CDR3: CASSQGQGRQETQYF. The CDR3, as DNA: TGCGCCAGCAGCCAAGGACAGGGTCGCCAAGAGACCCAGTACTTC.

The chain uses TRBV5-4 and TRBJ1-2; D not certain. Trimming pared 1 base from V and 5 bases from J, leaving 15 bases between. Germline V CDR1 and CDR2: SGHNT, YYREEE (reference sequence). The CDR3 consists of 15 residues. In DNA, the CDR3 is TGTGCCAGCAGCTTGACCCGGGGAACTATATATGGCTACACCTTC. This codes for CASSLTRGTIYGYTF.

This sequence joins TRBV6-6 and TRBJ2-5, with D possibly TRBD1 on 5 matching bases. From germline, CDR1 is MNHNY and CDR2 SVGAGI (reference sequence). This CDR3 contains 15 residues. V dropped 2 bases and J dropped 5 bases, with 15 bases sitting between them. CDR3 DNA: TGTGCCAGCAGTTACGTTCAGGGTAATGAGGAGACCCAGTACTTC. The encoded protein is CASSYVQGNEETQYF.

This chain connects TRBV6-5 to TRBJ1-2, with 8 bases matching TRBD1. The CDR3 runs to 15 residues. From germline, CDR1 is MNHEY and CDR2 SVGAGI. V gave up 1 base and J gave up 7 bases; unmatched junction bases: 8. CDR3 loop: CASSYWGQELTGYTF. As DNA, the CDR3 is TGTGCCAGCAGTTACTGGGGACAGGAGTTAACTGGCTACACCTTC.

The CDR3: CASSKEQGNNSPLHF. CDR3 bases: TGTGCCAGCAGCAAGGAGCAGGGGAACAATTCACCCCTCCACTTT. This chain joins TRBV2 and TRBJ1-6; weak D call: TRBD1 (6 bases). V lost 6 bases to trimming and J lost 7 bases, with 16 bases between them. Germline CDR1 is SNHLY and CDR2 is FYNNEI. This CDR3 spans 15 amino acids.

CDR3 nucleotides: TGTGCCAGCTCACCCATCTCCTACGAGCAGTACTTC. It specifies CASSPISYEQYF. The gene calls are TRBV18 and TRBJ2-7; D is unclear. V shed 3 bases and J shed 0 bases, with 3 bases lying between them. The CDR3 contains 12 residues. Germline V gene sequence: CDR1 KGHSH, CDR2 LQKENI.

The chain links TRBV28 to TRBJ2-2; D not certain. The V gene's germline CDR1 is MDHEN and CDR2 SYDVKM. The CDR3 has 14 residues. V dropped 8 bases and J dropped 1 base, with 11 bases sitting between them. CDR3 sequence: CASFAWGNTGELFF. The CDR3 bases are TGTGCCAGCTTCGCTTGGGGGAACACCGGGGAGCTGTTTTTT.

The V and J genes are TRBV7-6 and TRBJ2-7; 8 nucleotides agree with TRBD1. This CDR3 is 15 amino acids long. Germline lookup yields CDR1 SGHVS and CDR2 FNYEAQ. The V gene end was trimmed by 3 bases and the J gene end by 2 bases; junction bases not matched to a gene: 6. The CDR3: CASSLGTGSTYEQYF. The DNA for the CDR3 is TGTGCCAGCAGCTTGGGGACAGGTAGCACCTACGAGCAGTACTTC.

Here the CDR3 DNA reads TGTGCCACCAGCAGGGGCGGGCTCCCCGCCTACGAGCAGTACTTC. This translates into CATSRGGLPAYEQYF. This chain links TRBV15 with TRBJ2-7, with D perhaps TRBD2 (5 bases). CDR3 length: 15 amino acids. Germline V lookup: CDR1 LNHNV, CDR2 YYDKDF (reference sequence). Trimming took off 3 bases at V and 2 bases at J, with 14 bases between the two ends.

J is TRBJ1-2 and V is TRBV5-5; D might be TRBD1 (5 bases). The V end lost 0 bases, the J end lost 4 bases, and 19 bases lay between the germline ends. The CDR3 covers 17 residues. The germline CDR1 and CDR2 sequences are SGHKS and YYEKEE (reference sequence). Written as DNA, the CDR3 is TGTGCCAGCAGCTTGGGACACAAGACCGGAAGGGGCTATGGCTACACCTTC. Protein sequence: CASSLGHKTGRGYGYTF.

The chain links TRBV7-2 to TRBJ1-3; D call uncertain. Germline V lookup: CDR1 SGHTA, CDR2 FQGNSA. The V end lost 1 base, the J end lost 7 bases, and 14 bases lay between the germline ends. There are 15 residues in the CDR3. In nucleotides, the CDR3 is TGTGCCAGCAGCTTAGTCGCAGGAGTGGGGAACACCATATATTTT. Translation: CASSLVAGVGNTIYF.

This clone has only a few counts. The genes are TRBV15 and TRBJ2-1; D is perhaps TRBD1 (5 bases). Trimming removed 0 bases from V and 7 bases from J, with 10 bases in between. Germline CDR1 is LNHNV and CDR2 is YYDKDF (reference sequence). This CDR3 is 14 amino acids long. CDR3 residues: CATSRDRVGNEQFF. The CDR3 bases are TGTGCCACCAGCAGAGACAGGGTCGGAAATGAGCAGTTCTTC.

As concerns this clone: Other DNA variants within this sample encode the same CDR3. The genes are TRBV9 and TRBJ2-3; D is undetermined. Germline loops: CDR1 SGDLS, CDR2 YYNGEE. The CDR3 spans 12 residues. The V and J ends lost 0 bases and 1 base respectively, with 0 bases between them. CDR3 sequence: CASSVGTDTQYF. CDR3 coding DNA: TGTGCCAGCAGCGTAGGCACAGATACGCAGTATTTT.

This sequence joins TRBV10-1 and TRBJ1-5; D gene uncertain. Germline CDR1 reads WNHNN; CDR2 reads SYGVQD (reference sequence). The CDR3 sequence is 13 residues long. Trimming removed 3 bases from V and 5 bases from J, with 8 bases in between. CDR3 region: CASSEGIHQPQHF. The CDR3 region has the DNA TGCGCCAGCAGTGAAGGAATTCATCAGCCCCAGCATTTT.

The chain recombines TRBV19 with TRBJ1-1; 7 bases align to TRBD1. Trimming removed 6 bases from V and 3 bases from J; junction bases left unmatched: 4. The CDR3 covers 13 residues. The germline CDR1 and CDR2 sequences are LNHDA and SQIVND (reference sequence). The CDR3 DNA is TGTGCCAGTAGACCACAGGGGCACACTGAAGCTTTCTTT. Protein: CASRPQGHTEAFF.